This TCR beta chain is drawn from a study of blood T cell repertoires in COVID-19. Overall study: Acute and convalescent COVID-19 specimens originated in the United States, Italy and Spain. T cells, B-cell-depleted T cells, or PBMCs provided the cDNA or gDNA that served as material.

Per the original data handling: Nucleated cell number was recorded as an estimate derived from reference gene primer amplification. Method: immunoSEQ multiplex PCR; TCRdb's copy keeps in-frame clones and lacks some. That table furnishes V, J and clone size, whereas the DNA furnished D and trimming. The sample gives around 50,000 clones, 87% of which show up once; around 20% is in the top ten. The germline V gene has CDR1 SGHTS and CDR2 YDEGEE. The CDR3 runs to 15 residues. V was pared by 4 bases and J by 2 bases, with 15 bases between. The Seattle patients, enrolled during active infection, were followed longitudinally.

The sequenced sample consisted of peripheral blood. This TCR came from a woman aged 80 or older with COVID-19, enrolled during active disease. V and J are TRBV5-8 and TRBJ1-2; D is undetermined. DNA of the CDR3: TGTGCCAGCAGCCCGGGTGGCAGAATAAACTATGGCTACACCTTC. Its translation: CASSPGGRINYGYTF.